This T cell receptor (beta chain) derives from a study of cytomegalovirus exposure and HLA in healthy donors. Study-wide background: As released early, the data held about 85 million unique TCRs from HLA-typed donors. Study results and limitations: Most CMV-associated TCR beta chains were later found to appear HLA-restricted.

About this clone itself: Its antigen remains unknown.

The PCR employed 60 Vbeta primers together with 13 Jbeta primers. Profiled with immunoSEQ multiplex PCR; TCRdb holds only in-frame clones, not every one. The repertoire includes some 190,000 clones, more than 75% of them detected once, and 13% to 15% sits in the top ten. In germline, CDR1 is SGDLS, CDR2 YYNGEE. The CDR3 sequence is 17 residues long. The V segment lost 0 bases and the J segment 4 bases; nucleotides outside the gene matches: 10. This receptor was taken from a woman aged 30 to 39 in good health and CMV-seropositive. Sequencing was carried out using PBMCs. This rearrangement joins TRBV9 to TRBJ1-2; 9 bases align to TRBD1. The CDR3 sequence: CASSVDRETGGLYGYTF. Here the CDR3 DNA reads TGTGCCAGCAGCGTAGATCGCGAGACAGGGGGTCTCTATGGCTACACCTTC.